This entry lists 26 T cell receptor beta chains sequenced from one sample in a study of shared clonotypes between healthy human individuals (TCRdb year 2020). Libraries were prepared through the immunoSEQ multiplex PCR assay. The table comes from immuneACCESS by way of TCRdb, which keeps in-frame sequences with V and J called. Part of the clones is missing from these tables; in studies checked, under half for an unresolved V gene and the rest for unknown reasons. Counted in this sample were approximately 740,000 clones; almost 95% of them appeared once. Around 24% of the sample is in the top ten clones. CD8 naive samples consisted of CD45RO-negative cells that were positively selected for CCR7, yielding a CD45RA+CCR7+ population without TemRA cells. Sequenced material: naive CD8+ T cells sorted from blood. The sample's cell subset or site, from its label and the paper: CD45RA+CCR7+. The receptors were sampled from a man under 40 in good health.

The rearrangement uses TRBV2 and TRBJ2-4; D might be TRBD2 (6 bases). The germline V gene encodes CDR1 SNHLY and CDR2 FYNNEI. V lost 5 bases and J lost 5, with 19 bases in between. The CDR3 contains 16 residues. CDR3 amino acids: CASSPHFGSGENIQYF. The CDR3 bases are TGTGCCAGCAGTCCCCATTTTGGTTCGGGGGAAAACATTCAGTACTTC.

V and J are TRBV9 and TRBJ2-3; possibly TRBD2 for D (5 bases). The ends were cut back, 4 bases at V and 0 bases at J, with 12 bases in the middle. This CDR3 comprises 15 residues. CDR1 SGDLS and CDR2 YYNGEE come from the germline V gene. This CDR3 reads CASSPKTGSTDTQYF. In DNA form, the CDR3 reads TGTGCCAGCAGCCCAAAGACGGGGAGCACAGATACGCAGTATTTT.

The chain has TRBV7-9 and TRBJ2-6, with TRBD1 identical over 10 bases. Germline trimming cut 2 bases from V and 2 bases from J; bases unmatched to any gene: 9. This CDR3 contains 19 residues. CDR1 and CDR2 from the germline V gene are SEHNR and FQNEAQ (reference sequence). The CDR3 is CASSLSTGGQLAGANVLTF. CDR3 in DNA: TGTGCCAGCAGCTTATCGACAGGGGGCCAGTTAGCTGGGGCCAACGTCCTGACTTTC.

In this sample, this clone turned up once. The chain carries TRBV10-3 and TRBJ2-7, with D possibly matching TRBD2 (6 bases). The CDR3 runs to 17 residues. Trimming pared 0 bases from V and 2 bases from J, leaving 17 bases between. Germline values: CDR1 ENHRY, CDR2 SYGVKD. The CDR3 region is CAISESAFRDSTYEQYF. Here the CDR3 DNA reads TGTGCCATCAGTGAGTCTGCATTCCGGGACTCGACCTACGAGCAGTACTTC.

The chain recombines TRBV7-6 with TRBJ2-7; D may correspond to TRBD1 or TRBD2 (5 bases each). Germline lookup yields CDR1 SGHVS and CDR2 FNYEAQ. The CDR3 has 15 amino acids. Trimming took 5 bases from V and 3 from J, leaving 17 bases between them. The chain's CDR3 is CASSKTTGRFYEQYF. The CDR3 region has the DNA TGTGCCAGCAGCAAGACTACAGGACGTTTCTACGAGCAGTACTTC.

The chain couples TRBV28 to TRBJ1-2, with TRBD1 identical over 10 bases. The J segment lost 3 bases and the V segment lost 1 base, leaving 11 bases of the junction unmatched. The CDR3 covers 18 residues. Germline V gives CDR1 MDHEN, CDR2 SYDVKM. CDR3 sequence (DNA): TGTGCCAGCAGTTTATTTTCCGGGACAGGGGACGGGGACTATGGCTACACCTTC. Translated: CASSLFSGTGDGDYGYTF.

The V gene is TRBV5-4, the J gene TRBJ2-7, with 12 bases aligning to TRBD1. The CDR3 covers 15 residues. V was clipped by 1 base and J by 4 bases; unmatched bases: 3. In germline, CDR1 is SGHNT, CDR2 YYREEE (reference sequence). CDR3 region: CASSLWGQGAYEQYF. The CDR3 nucleotides read TGTGCCAGCAGCTTGTGGGGACAGGGGGCGTACGAGCAGTACTTC.

The CDR3, as DNA: TGTGCCAGCAGGGCCGGCAGGGGGAGCTCCTACGAGCAGTACTTC. As protein: CASRAGRGSSYEQYF. V gene TRBV28 combines with J gene TRBJ2-7; 7 bases are shared with TRBD1. Germline lookup yields CDR1 MDHEN and CDR2 SYDVKM. The J segment lost 0 bases and the V segment lost 6 bases, leaving 8 bases of the junction unmatched. The CDR3 runs to 15 residues.

The genes are TRBV18 and TRBJ2-7; a weak D match, TRBD2 (5 bases). The V and J ends lost 5 bases and 5 bases respectively, with 13 bases between them. The CDR3 extends over 13 amino acids. Germline assignment: CDR1 KGHSH and CDR2 LQKENI. CDR3 DNA sequence: TGTGCCAGCTCAAGTCCAGCCGGGGACGAGCAGTACTTC. It is translated as CASSSPAGDEQYF.

The chain uses TRBV27 and TRBJ2-1; D is perhaps TRBD2 (6 bases). The CDR3 totals 14 residues. V was shortened by 4 bases and J by 4 bases, with 11 bases between the two germline ends. In germline, CDR1 is MNHEY, CDR2 SMNVEV (reference sequence). Here the CDR3 reads CASSSGVDYNEQFF. In DNA form, the CDR3 reads TGTGCCAGCAGTTCGGGAGTAGATTACAATGAGCAGTTCTTC.

The chain is built from TRBV7-6 and TRBJ2-1; 15 bases map to TRBD2. The CDR3 covers 20 residues. Unmatched junction bases numbered 10, after V lost 4 bases and J lost 0 bases. Germline V gene lookup returns CDR1 SGHVS and CDR2 FNYEAQ. CDR3 in DNA: TGTGCCAGCAGCTCAAAGGGGGGGACTAGCGGGAGGAACTCCTACAATGAGCAGTTCTTC. This sequence encodes CASSSKGGTSGRNSYNEQFF.

The chain joins TRBV5-8 to TRBJ2-2; tentatively, D is TRBD1 or TRBD2 (6 bases each). The V end was cut by 2 bases, the J end by 6 bases, with 11 bases between. CDR3 length: 14 amino acids. Germline CDR1 SGHTS, CDR2 YDEGEE. Written as DNA, the CDR3 is TGTGCCAGCAGCTTCAGGGGAGGAGCCGGGGAGCTGTTTTTT. Its protein is CASSFRGGAGELFF.

V gene TRBV5-1 combines with J gene TRBJ2-2; D remains unclear. The V gene's germline CDR1 is SGHRS and CDR2 YFSETQ. This CDR3 is 13 amino acids long. V lost 0 bases, J lost 4 bases, and 4 bases lay in between. DNA of the CDR3: TGCGCCAGCAGCTTGGTGGGCACCGGGGAGCTGTTTTTT. Its protein is CASSLVGTGELFF.

The sample holds one count of this clone. The chain has TRBV7-2 and TRBJ2-2; 7 bases align to TRBD2. J was trimmed by 0 bases and V by 2 bases; bases with no gene match: 9. The CDR3 extends over 18 amino acids. Germline V CDR1 and CDR2: SGHTA, FQGNSA. CDR3 nucleotides: TGTGCCAGCAGCTTAAATCCGCGTCTAGCGGCGAACACCGGGGAGCTGTTTTTT. It yields the protein CASSLNPRLAANTGELFF.

The J gene is TRBJ2-5, the V gene TRBV29-1, with 12 bases matching TRBD2. The CDR3 runs to 16 residues. Germline V CDR1 and CDR2: SQVTM, ANQGSEA. V was pared by 6 bases and J by 5 bases, with 13 bases of the junction left unmatched. Here the CDR3 reads CSVQRDWLAGGETQYF. The DNA of the CDR3 is TGCAGCGTCCAACGGGATTGGCTAGCGGGGGGGGAGACCCAGTACTTC.

The chain combines TRBV27 with TRBJ1-1, with 8 bases matching TRBD1. This CDR3 region has 15 residues. In germline, CDR1 is MNHEY, CDR2 SMNVEV (reference sequence). After removal of 3 bases from V and 4 bases from J, the junction contained 7 bases not matched to a gene. The CDR3 here is CASSLRTGPGTEAFF. Here the CDR3 DNA reads TGTGCCAGCAGTTTGAGGACAGGGCCGGGCACTGAAGCTTTCTTT.

This sequence joins TRBV18 and TRBJ1-1; tentatively, D is TRBD1 (5 bases). V lost 2 bases and J 1 base, leaving 20 bases between the germline ends. Germline assignment: CDR1 KGHSH and CDR2 LQKENI. The CDR3 loop spans 18 amino acids. DNA for the CDR3: TGTGCCAGCTCACCATGGCGCGACCTACAGGAACAGAACACTGAAGCTTTCTTT. Protein: CASSPWRDLQEQNTEAFF.

The J gene is TRBJ1-4, the V gene TRBV2, with TRBD1 as a possible D gene (6 bases). Trimming removed 5 bases at V and 0 bases at J, with 16 bases between. Germline lookup yields CDR1 SNHLY and CDR2 FYNNEI. The CDR3 consists of 17 residues. The CDR3 sequence: CASSRTVLQATNEKLFF. The CDR3 nucleotides read TGTGCCAGCAGTAGGACAGTTCTTCAAGCAACTAATGAAAAACTGTTTTTT.

The chain is built from TRBV13 and TRBJ2-7; possible D gene TRBD1, 5 bases. CDR1 and CDR2 (germline): PRHDT, FYEKMQ (reference sequence). The CDR3 totals 12 residues. Trimming left V 5 bases short and J 5 bases short, with 10 bases between. CDR3 DNA sequence: TGTGCCAGCAGCCCCGGACAAGACGAGCAGTACTTC. Encoded protein: CASSPGQDEQYF.

The chain couples TRBV14 to TRBJ2-3; unclear D gene. The CDR3 runs to 12 residues. Trimming shortened V by 5 bases and J by 4 bases, and 7 bases separated the two germline ends. Germline V gene sequence: CDR1 SGHDN, CDR2 FVKESK. Written as DNA, the CDR3 is TGTGCCAGCAGCACCCCTCCAGATACGCAGTATTTT. Its translation is CASSTPPDTQYF.

V gene TRBV19 combines with J gene TRBJ2-1; TRBD1 is a possible D gene (5 bases). The CDR3 spans 18 residues. With 5 bases removed from V and 0 bases from J, the gap between germline ends came to 20 bases. From germline, CDR1 is LNHDA and CDR2 SQIVND (reference sequence). CDR3 region: CASSSLARTPISYNEQFF. As DNA, the CDR3 is TGTGCCAGTAGTTCCCTCGCCCGGACACCGATCTCCTACAATGAGCAGTTCTTC.

In its sample, this clone was seen a few times. This chain joins TRBV15 and TRBJ2-7, with 10 bases matching TRBD2. Trimming took 3 bases from V and 6 from J; bases not matched to a gene: 8. The CDR3 is 15 amino acids. Germline values: CDR1 LNHNV, CDR2 YYDKDF (reference sequence). DNA of the CDR3: TGTGCCACCAGCAGCCAAGCGGGAGGGCCTGGCGAGCAGTACTTC. This codes for CATSSQAGGPGEQYF.

The V gene is TRBV27, the J gene TRBJ2-1, with 10 nucleotides matching TRBD2. Germline CDR1 is MNHEY and CDR2 is SMNVEV (reference sequence). With V trimmed by 9 bases and J by 9 bases, 14 bases remained unmatched. The CDR3 totals 15 residues. As DNA, the CDR3 is TGTGCCAGACCCCAGCGGGGGGGGCGGTGTGGTGAGCAGTTCTTC. Encoded protein: CARPQRGGRCGEQFF.

The J gene is TRBJ1-1, the V gene TRBV10-2, with D unclear. Between the trimmed V and J ends, which lost 2 bases and 0 bases, there was a span of 13 bases. The length of the CDR3 is 16 residues. Germline CDR1 and CDR2: WSHSY and SAAADI. CDR3 sequence reads: CASSENPPDMNTEAFF. Written as DNA, the CDR3 is TGCGCCAGCAGTGAGAATCCTCCAGACATGAACACTGAAGCTTTCTTT.

This chain connects TRBV6-6 to TRBJ2-7; 9 nucleotides align to TRBD2. The junction had 9 bases not matched to a gene; V was cut back by 2 bases and J by 4 bases. Germline V gene data show CDR1 as MNHNY and CDR2 as SVGAGI (reference sequence). This CDR3 region has 16 residues. The CDR3 protein is CASSYTAAGGPYEQYF. Here the CDR3 DNA reads TGTGCCAGCAGTTACACCGCGGCGGGAGGGCCTTACGAGCAGTACTTC.

The chain couples TRBV7-9 to TRBJ2-3, with D possibly TRBD2 on 5 matching bases. From germline, CDR1 is SEHNR and CDR2 FQNEAQ (reference sequence). The CDR3 consists of 13 residues. V was clipped by 3 bases and J by 2 bases, with 6 bases between them. This CDR3 reads CASSLTTTDTQYF. CDR3 DNA: TGTGCCAGCAGCTTGACTACCACAGATACGCAGTATTTT.